These 31 T cell receptor beta chains originate from one sample sequenced in a study of blood T cells in healthy people across ages. Primers used in a second PCR of about 7 to 12 cycles were a sample-barcoded 5' primer and a J-beta primer mix. TCRdb fed the 5' RACE reads into MiXCR, producing one record per CDR3 protein. This table has around 990,000 distinct CDR3 sequences, 20% to 25% appearing once. These data are also associated with another study on T cells of mothers and their children.

The sequenced sample was blood. The source is a girl aged 2 to 10 in good health.

This clonotype was picked up one time. One end of the junction varies from germline; a read error may be responsible. CDR3 in amino acids: CASSWTGSVETRYF. In nucleotides, the CDR3 is TGTGCCAGCAGTTGGACAGGGTCCGTTGAGACCCGGTACTTC. This chain joins TRBV12-3 or TRBV12-4 and TRBJ2-5; 8 bases are shared with TRBD1. CDR3 length: 14 residues.

This clonotype has a handful of counts. V and J are TRBV7-9 and TRBJ1-1; D may be TRBD1 (5 bases). The CDR3 is 16 amino acids. Per germline, CDR1 SEHNR and CDR2 FQNEAQ (reference sequence). V gave up 4 bases and J gave up 1 base, with 16 bases separating them. CDR3 loop: CASSYSSGTGNTEAFF. Written as DNA, the CDR3 is TGTGCCAGCAGCTACAGTTCGGGGACGGGGAACACTGAAGCTTTCTTT.

This clonotype has only a few counts. The DNA of the CDR3 is TGTGCCAGCAGTTTAGGGACAGGGGACTCACCCCTCCACTTT. This sequence encodes CASSLGTGDSPLHF. The V and J genes are TRBV27 and TRBJ1-6; TRBD1 matches at 10 bases. With V trimmed by 2 bases and J by 10 bases, 2 bases remained unmatched. This CDR3 contains 14 residues. Germline V gives CDR1 MNHEY, CDR2 SMNVEV (reference sequence).

The rearrangement joins TRBV5-1 to TRBJ1-5, with D perhaps TRBD1 (5 bases). The CDR3 covers 13 residues. Between the trimmed V and J ends, which lost 4 bases and 5 bases, there was a span of 10 bases. Germline assignment: CDR1 SGHRS and CDR2 YFSETQ. CDR3 residues: CASSLRDDQPQHF. The CDR3 coding sequence is TGCGCCAGCAGCCTCAGGGACGATCAGCCCCAGCATTTT.

Only a few counts were recorded for this clonotype. The chain couples TRBV4-1 to TRBJ2-5, with 9 positions matching TRBD2. The J call may be wrong; the DNA end is better matched by TRBJ2-1. The CDR3 loop spans 13 amino acids. Looked up from germline, CDR1 is MGHRA and CDR2 is YSYEKL. The CDR3 DNA sequence: TGCGCCAGCCGACGGACTAGCGACAATGAGCAGTTCTTC. Its protein product is CASRRTSDNEQFF.

This rearrangement joins TRBV6-6 to TRBJ1-4; D not certain. The CDR3 has 12 residues. Germline lookup yields CDR1 MNHNY and CDR2 SVGAGI (reference sequence). V lost 6 bases and J lost 8, with 10 bases in between. CDR3 coding DNA: TGTGCCAGCAGCTTCTCCTGGGAAAAACTGTTTTTT. This encodes CASSFSWEKLFF.

There are a few counts of this clonotype. This sequence joins TRBV7-2 and TRBJ2-3; 9 bases are shared with TRBD2. J lost 5 bases, V lost 3 bases, and 6 bases had no gene match. CDR3 length equals 15 residues. Germline V lookup: CDR1 SGHTA, CDR2 FQGNSA. CDR3 residues: CASSFQRGVGDTQYF. The DNA for the CDR3 is TGTGCCAGCAGCTTTCAGCGGGGGGTCGGAGATACGCAGTATTTT.

This clonotype was counted at least ten times. The CDR3 region has the DNA TGTGCCAGCAGTGAAATGTTCGGCGGGGACGAGACCCAGTACTTC. As protein: CASSEMFGGDETQYF. The V call is TRBV2, the J call TRBJ2-5, with a tentative D call TRBD2 (6 bases). Trimming removed 2 bases at V and 5 bases at J, with 15 bases between. CDR3 size: 15 residues. Germline lookup yields CDR1 SNHLY and CDR2 FYNNEI.

CDR3 nucleotide sequence: TGTGCCAGCAGCCTGGGAACGGTTAGCGCCTACGAGCAGTACTTC. Translated, it gives CASSLGTVSAYEQYF. V is TRBV5-6 and J is TRBJ2-7; maybe TRBD2 (5 bases). The CDR3 is 15 residues long. CDR1 SGHDT and CDR2 YYEEEE come from the germline V gene. V was trimmed by 4 bases and J by 2 bases, leaving 16 bases between them.

This clonotype was counted a few times. This rearrangement joins TRBV5-1 to TRBJ2-2; D not certain. The V and J ends lost 0 bases and 2 bases respectively, with 14 bases between them. This CDR3 spans 17 amino acids. Per germline, CDR1 SGHRS and CDR2 YFSETQ. The CDR3 loop reads CASSLVSAQVNTGELFF. The CDR3 DNA sequence: TGCGCCAGCAGCTTGGTATCAGCGCAAGTTAACACCGGGGAGCTGTTTTTT.

This clonotype has only a few counts. The chain joins TRBV28 to TRBJ2-5; 7 positions agree with TRBD2. CDR1 is MDHEN, CDR2 SYDVKM, per germline. With 6 bases clipped from V and 5 bases from J, the junction kept 9 bases outside the gene matches. The CDR3 covers 14 residues. For the CDR3, the DNA is TGTGCCAGCAGCAAGACTAGCTCGGGGGAGACCCAGTACTTC. It encodes CASSKTSSGETQYF.

The chain joins TRBV6-2 or TRBV6-3 to TRBJ2-2, with D perhaps TRBD1 (6 bases). V was trimmed by 7 bases and J by 5 bases, leaving 17 bases between them. The CDR3 is made up of 15 amino acids. The V gene's germline CDR1 is MNHEY and CDR2 SVGEGT. As DNA, the CDR3 is TGTGCCAGCACTCCAGGGGTCATATTGACCGGGGAGCTGTTTTTT. This translates into CASTPGVILTGELFF.

This clonotype was picked up one time. The rearrangement uses TRBV5-6 and TRBJ2-7, with 7 bases that match TRBD2. The CDR3 contains 14 residues. Germline assignment: CDR1 SGHDT and CDR2 YYEEEE. The junction had 10 bases not matched to a gene; V was cut back by 4 bases and J by 6 bases. This CDR3 reads CASSTVGGRSEQYF. The CDR3 nucleotides read TGTGCCAGCAGCACCGTGGGAGGGAGGAGCGAGCAGTACTTC.

The chain employs TRBV20-1 and TRBJ2-3, with 8 bases matching TRBD2. Per the germline V gene, CDR1 is DFQATT and CDR2 is SNEGSKA (reference sequence). The CDR3 contains 14 residues. Trimming at V came to 5 bases and at J to 0 bases, leaving 4 bases not matched to a gene. In DNA form, the CDR3 reads TGCAGTGCTCCGGGGGGGGTGAGCACAGATACGCAGTATTTT. It translates to CSAPGGVSTDTQYF.

This clonotype turned up a few times. This sequence joins TRBV10-3 and TRBJ2-5; perhaps TRBD1 as D (6 bases). This CDR3 spans 12 amino acids. The V gene lost 6 bases and the J gene lost 5 bases, with 10 bases spanning the gap. CDR1 is ENHRY, CDR2 SYGVKD, per germline. As DNA, the CDR3 is TGTGCCATCAGCAACAGGGAGGAGACCCAGTACTTC. This translates into CAISNREETQYF.

To note about this clonotype: The junction departs from the called germline gene at one end, perhaps through a read error. The CDR3 nucleotides read TGCGTCAGCAGGGACAGGTTTTACTATGGCTACACCTTC. This encodes CVSRDRFYYGYTF. The genes are TRBV5-1 and TRBJ1-2; TRBD1 aligns across 8 bases. The CDR3 sequence is 13 residues long. Germline V gene sequence: CDR1 SGHRS, CDR2 YFSETQ. Based on the CDR3 plus reference TRBV5-1 and TRBJ1-2, the full variable domain is KAGVTQTPRYLIKTRGQQVTLSCSPISGHRSVSWYQQTPGQGLQFLFEYFSETQRNKGNFPGRFSGRQFSNSRSEMNVSTLELGDSALYLCVSRDRFYYGYTFGSGTRLTVV.

The chain carries TRBV21-1 and TRBJ2-5; TRBD1, the table's D call, was not compared with the DNA. TRBV21-1 is listed as a pseudogene. This CDR3 is built from 14 residues. The CDR3 nucleotides are TGTGCCAGCCGACGACAGGTCTCGGGAGAGACCCAGTACTTC. Protein: CASRRQVSGETQYF.

The chain is built from TRBV25-1 and TRBJ2-2; a possible D gene is TRBD1 (5 bases). Germline CDR1 and CDR2: MGHDK and SYGVNS. With 3 bases removed from V and 1 base from J, the gap between germline ends came to 6 bases. This CDR3 is built from 14 residues. The DNA of the CDR3 is TGTGCCAGCAGTGACAGGGAGAACACCGGGGAGCTGTTTTTT. The encoded protein is CASSDRENTGELFF.

The chain employs TRBV7-2 and TRBJ1-5; D is undetermined. Trimming cost V 5 bases and J 2 bases, with 16 bases left between them. Germline V CDR1 and CDR2: SGHTA, FQGNSA. The CDR3 consists of 16 residues. The CDR3 DNA reads TGTGCCAGCAGCGCCCTGAACCCTTGGGGCAATCAGCCCCAGCATTTT. This gives the protein CASSALNPWGNQPQHF. Full variable domain (outside the CDR3, taken from reference TRBV7-2 and TRBJ1-5): GAGVSQSPSNKVTEKGKDVELRCDPISGHTALYWYRQSLGQGLEFLIYFQGNSAPDKSGLPSDRFSAERTGGSVSTLTIQRTQQEDSAVYLCASSALNPWGNQPQHFGDGTRLSIL.

Remarks on this clonotype: One end of the junction does not line up with germline, which may come from a read error. The chain carries TRBV2 and TRBJ2-6; D may be TRBD2 (6 bases). The CDR3 extends over 13 amino acids. Germline CDR1 is SNHLY and CDR2 is FYNNEI. The CDR3 sequence: CGGGGAGANVLTF. The CDR3 bases are TGCGGCGGCGGAGGGGCTGGGGCCAACGTCCTGACTTTC.

V gene TRBV12-3 or TRBV12-4 combines with J gene TRBJ2-3; TRBD2 agrees at 10 bases. Germline trimming cut 3 bases from V and 2 bases from J; bases unmatched to any gene: 5. The CDR3 has 16 residues. The CDR3, as DNA: TGTGCCAGCAGTTTTTCTAGCGGGGGCCTCACAGATACGCAGTATTTT. It is translated as CASSFSSGGLTDTQYF.

The chain couples TRBV18 to TRBJ2-7; no definite D call. The CDR3 has 15 amino acids. The V end was cut by 3 bases, the J end by 0 bases, with 12 bases between. Germline V gives CDR1 KGHSH, CDR2 LQKENI. This CDR3 reads CASSPVDESSYEQYF. The CDR3 nucleotides read TGTGCCAGCTCACCTGTCGACGAAAGCTCCTACGAGCAGTACTTC.

This clonotype occurred a few times. In nucleotides, the CDR3 is TGCAGCGTTGCACAAGTCAATGAGCAGTTCTTC. This sequence encodes CSVAQVNEQFF. This chain joins TRBV29-1 and TRBJ2-1, with D uncertain. The germline gives CDR1 SQVTM, CDR2 ANQGSEA. V dropped 4 bases and J dropped 6 bases, with 7 bases sitting between them. The CDR3 is made up of 11 amino acids.

This clonotype has a count of ten or more. The chain carries TRBV12-3 or TRBV12-4 and TRBJ2-5, with D unclear. V gave up 2 bases and J gave up 2 bases, with 9 bases separating them. The CDR3 extends over 14 amino acids. CDR3 DNA: TGTGCCAGCAGTTTACTTTACCTTCAAGAGACCCAGTACTTC. Translation: CASSLLYLQETQYF.

Notes on this clonotype: The junction departs from the called germline gene at one end, perhaps through a read error. The chain uses TRBV4-2 and TRBJ1-6, with a possible D match to TRBD1 (6 bases). This CDR3 spans 17 amino acids. Germline CDR1 and CDR2: LGHNA and YNFKEQ. As DNA, the CDR3 is TGTGCCAGCAGCCAAGAGCCCACAGGGAGGAATAATTCGCCCCTCCACTTT. As protein: CASSQEPTGRNNSPLHF.

The chain employs TRBV4-1 and TRBJ1-2, with D uncertain. The CDR3 runs 15 residues. The V and J ends lost 0 bases and 2 bases respectively, with 10 bases between them. Per the germline V gene, CDR1 is MGHRA and CDR2 is YSYEKL. CDR3 in DNA: TGCGCCAGCAGCCAAGAGATTCGGTCCAACTATGGCTACACCTTC. Amino acid sequence: CASSQEIRSNYGYTF.

This chain uses TRBV21-1 with TRBJ2-1; the listed D gene, TRBD2, was not tested against the DNA. TRBV21-1 is marked as a pseudogene. The CDR3 sequence is 15 residues long. The CDR3 region has the DNA TGTGCCAGCAGCAAAGGAAATAGCGGGATCAATGAGCAGTTCTTC. This gives the protein CASSKGNSGINEQFF.

The rearrangement links TRBV28 to TRBJ1-4; D not certain. Trimming removed 5 bases from V and 12 bases from J, with 7 bases in between. The CDR3 loop spans 10 amino acids. CDR1 MDHEN and CDR2 SYDVKM come from the germline V gene. CDR3 nucleotides: TGTGCCAGCAGTCGCGGGGAACTGTTTTTT. It encodes CASSRGELFF.

This chain joins TRBV3-1 and TRBJ2-6; no definite D call. Looked up from germline, CDR1 is LGHDT and CDR2 is YNNKEL (reference sequence). The CDR3 covers 15 residues. V was trimmed by 4 bases and J by 2 bases, leaving 9 bases between them. The CDR3 reads CASSLDATGANVLTF. CDR3 sequence (DNA): TGTGCCAGCAGCCTGGACGCGACTGGGGCCAACGTCCTGACTTTC.

The V and J genes are TRBV7-3 and TRBJ2-7; no firm D call. Trimming left V 1 base short and J 7 bases short, with 11 bases between. CDR3 length: 13 amino acids. The germline V gene has CDR1 SGHTA and CDR2 FQGTGA. The DNA for the CDR3 is TGTGCCAGCAGCTTAAATCCGGGTAGGGAGCAGTACTTC. Translating it yields CASSLNPGREQYF.

The table lists this clonotype with many counts. V usage is TRBV7-8 and J usage is TRBJ1-2, with D uncertain. Trimming took off 5 bases at V and 4 bases at J, with 14 bases between the two ends. Germline V gene sequence: CDR1 SGHVS, CDR2 FQNEAQ. The CDR3 loop spans 14 amino acids. The CDR3 is CASSPRLGGYGYTF. DNA for the CDR3: TGTGCCAGCAGCCCTAGGCTTGGTGGCTATGGCTACACCTTC. Drawing the rest from reference TRBV7-8 and TRBJ1-2, the complete variable domain is GAGVSQSPRYKVAKRGQDVALRCDPISGHVSLFWYQQALGQGPEFLTYFQNEAQLDKSGLPSDRFFAERPEGSVSTLKIQRTQQEDSAVYLCASSPRLGGYGYTFGSGTRLTVV.